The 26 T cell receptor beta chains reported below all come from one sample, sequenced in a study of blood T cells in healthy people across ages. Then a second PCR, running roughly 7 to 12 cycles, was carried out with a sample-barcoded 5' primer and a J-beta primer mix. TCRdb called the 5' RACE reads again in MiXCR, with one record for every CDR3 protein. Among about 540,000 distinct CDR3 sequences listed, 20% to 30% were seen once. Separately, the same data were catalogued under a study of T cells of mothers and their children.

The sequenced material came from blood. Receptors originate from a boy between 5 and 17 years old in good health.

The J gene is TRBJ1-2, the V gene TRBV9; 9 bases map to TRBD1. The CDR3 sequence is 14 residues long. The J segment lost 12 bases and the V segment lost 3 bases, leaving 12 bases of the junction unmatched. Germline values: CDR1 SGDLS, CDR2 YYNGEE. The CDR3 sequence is CASSDPGTGYGDTF. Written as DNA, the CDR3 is TGTGCCAGCAGCGACCCCGGGACAGGGTACGGCGACACCTTC.

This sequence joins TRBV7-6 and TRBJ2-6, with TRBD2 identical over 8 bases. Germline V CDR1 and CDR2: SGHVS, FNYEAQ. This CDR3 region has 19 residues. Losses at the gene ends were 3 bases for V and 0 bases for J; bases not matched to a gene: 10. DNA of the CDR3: TGTGCCAGCAGCTTTGCCGGGGGGGGATTAAGCTCTGGGGCCAACGTCCTGACTTTC. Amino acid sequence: CASSFAGGGLSSGANVLTF.

DNA of the CDR3: TGCGCCAGCAGCTTGACAGCCAGAATAGTCCAAGAGACCCAGTACTTC. This encodes CASSLTARIVQETQYF. The genes are TRBV5-1 and TRBJ2-5; D not certain. In germline, CDR1 is SGHRS, CDR2 YFSETQ. V gave up 1 base and J gave up 1 base, with 14 bases separating them. There are 16 residues in the CDR3. The full variable domain, its missing parts supplied by reference TRBV5-1 and TRBJ2-5, is KAGVTQTPRYLIKTRGQQVTLSCSPISGHRSVSWYQQTPGQGLQFLFEYFSETQRNKGNFPGRFSGRQFSNSRSEMNVSTLELGDSALYLCASSLTARIVQETQYFGPGTRLLVL.

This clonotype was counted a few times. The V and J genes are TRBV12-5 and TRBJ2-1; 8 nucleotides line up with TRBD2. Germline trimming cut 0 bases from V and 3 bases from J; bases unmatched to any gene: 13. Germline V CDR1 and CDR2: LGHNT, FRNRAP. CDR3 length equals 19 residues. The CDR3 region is CASGLVLGDSGDYYNEQFF. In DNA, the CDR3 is TGTGCTAGTGGTTTGGTACTAGGTGATAGCGGGGACTACTACAATGAGCAGTTCTTC.

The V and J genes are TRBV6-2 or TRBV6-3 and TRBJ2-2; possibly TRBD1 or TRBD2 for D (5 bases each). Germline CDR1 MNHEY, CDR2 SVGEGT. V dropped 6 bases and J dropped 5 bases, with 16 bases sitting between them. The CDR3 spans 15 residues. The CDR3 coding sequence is TGTGCCAGCAGGCCGCCAGGGACGGGGACCGGGGAGCTGTTTTTT. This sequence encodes CASRPPGTGTGELFF.

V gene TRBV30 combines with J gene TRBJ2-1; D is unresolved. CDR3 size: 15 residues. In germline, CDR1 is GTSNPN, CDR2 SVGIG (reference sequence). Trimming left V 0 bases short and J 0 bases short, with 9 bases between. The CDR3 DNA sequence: TGTGCCTGGAGTGTTGGCGCTACCTCCTACAATGAGCAGTTCTTC. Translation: CAWSVGATSYNEQFF.

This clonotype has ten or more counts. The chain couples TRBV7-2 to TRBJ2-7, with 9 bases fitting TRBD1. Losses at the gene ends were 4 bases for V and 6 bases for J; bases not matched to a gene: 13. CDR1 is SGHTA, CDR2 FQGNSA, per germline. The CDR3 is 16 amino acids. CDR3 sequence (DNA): TGTGCCAGCAGCTCGGATTTCGGGACAGGGATCAGCGAGCAGTACTTC. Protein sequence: CASSSDFGTGISEQYF.

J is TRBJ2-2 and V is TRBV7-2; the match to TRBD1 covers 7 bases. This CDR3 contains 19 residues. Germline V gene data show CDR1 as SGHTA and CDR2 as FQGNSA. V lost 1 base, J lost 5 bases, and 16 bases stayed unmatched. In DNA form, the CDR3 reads TGTGCCAGCAGCTTAGTTGCCTTGTCGGCAGGGGGTGGTACCGGGGAGCTGTTTTTT. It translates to CASSLVALSAGGGTGELFF. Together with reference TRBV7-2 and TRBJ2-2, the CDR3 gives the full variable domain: GAGVSQSPSNKVTEKGKDVELRCDPISGHTALYWYRQSLGQGLEFLIYFQGNSAPDKSGLPSDRFSAERTGGSVSTLTIQRTQQEDSAVYLCASSLVALSAGGGTGELFFGEGSRLTVL.

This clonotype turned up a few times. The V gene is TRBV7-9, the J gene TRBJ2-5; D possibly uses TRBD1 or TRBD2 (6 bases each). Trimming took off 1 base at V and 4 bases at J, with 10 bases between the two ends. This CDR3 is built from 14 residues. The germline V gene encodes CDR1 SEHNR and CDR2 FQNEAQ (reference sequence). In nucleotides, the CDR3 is TGTGCCAGCAGCTTAGAAGGGGGGCGAGAGACCCAGTACTTC. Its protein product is CASSLEGGRETQYF.

In nucleotides, the CDR3 is TGTGCCAGCAAGGGGAAACCCTATGCCGGGACAGGGGGCCATGAGCAGTTCTTC. The encoded protein is CASKGKPYAGTGGHEQFF. This chain links TRBV6-1 with TRBJ2-1; 12 nucleotides line up with TRBD1. CDR1 is MNHNS and CDR2 is SASEGT in the germline V gene. The V and J ends lost 7 bases and 8 bases, in that order; junction bases with no gene match: 18. CDR3 length: 18 residues.

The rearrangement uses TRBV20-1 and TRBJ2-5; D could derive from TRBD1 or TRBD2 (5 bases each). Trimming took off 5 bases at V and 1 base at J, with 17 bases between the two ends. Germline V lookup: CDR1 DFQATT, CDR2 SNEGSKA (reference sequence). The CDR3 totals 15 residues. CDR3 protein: CSADQVGTVQETQYF. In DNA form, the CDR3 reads TGCAGTGCTGATCAGGTCGGGACCGTCCAAGAGACCCAGTACTTC.

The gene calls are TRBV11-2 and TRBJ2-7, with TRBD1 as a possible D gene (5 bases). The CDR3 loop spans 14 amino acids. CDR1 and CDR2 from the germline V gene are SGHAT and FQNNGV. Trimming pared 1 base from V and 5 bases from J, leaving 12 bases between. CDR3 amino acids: CASSLVAGSDEQYF. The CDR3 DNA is TGTGCCAGCAGCTTAGTGGCAGGGTCAGACGAGCAGTACTTC.

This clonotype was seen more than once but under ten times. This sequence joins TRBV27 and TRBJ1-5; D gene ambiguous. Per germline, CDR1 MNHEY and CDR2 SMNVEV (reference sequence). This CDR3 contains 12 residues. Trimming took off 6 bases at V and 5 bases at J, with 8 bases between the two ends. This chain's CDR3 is CASSDGYQPQHF. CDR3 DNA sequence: TGTGCCAGCAGCGATGGTTATCAGCCCCAGCATTTT.

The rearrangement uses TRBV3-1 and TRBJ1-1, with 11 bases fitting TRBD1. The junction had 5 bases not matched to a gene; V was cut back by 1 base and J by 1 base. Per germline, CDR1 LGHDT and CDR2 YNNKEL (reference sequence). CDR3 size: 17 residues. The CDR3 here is CASSQVSGTGGNTEAFF. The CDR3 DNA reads TGTGCCAGCAGCCAAGTATCGGGGACAGGGGGGAACACTGAAGCTTTCTTT.

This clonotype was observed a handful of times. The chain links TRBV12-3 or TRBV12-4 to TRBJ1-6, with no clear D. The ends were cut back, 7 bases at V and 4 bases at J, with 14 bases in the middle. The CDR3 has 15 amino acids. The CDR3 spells CASTPGEGYNSPLHF. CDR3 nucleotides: TGTGCCAGCACGCCAGGCGAGGGTTATAATTCACCCCTCCACTTT.

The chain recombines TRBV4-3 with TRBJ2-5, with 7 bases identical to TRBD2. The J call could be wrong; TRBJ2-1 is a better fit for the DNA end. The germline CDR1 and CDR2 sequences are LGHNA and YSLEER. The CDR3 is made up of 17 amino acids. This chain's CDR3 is CASSQGGYTGGHNEQFF. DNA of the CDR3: TGCGCCAGCAGCCAAGGGGGGTATACGGGAGGCCACAATGAGCAGTTCTTC.

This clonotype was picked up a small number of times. CDR3 nucleotides: TGTGCCAGCAGTGACGCCTCGACAGGGAGCACCGGGGAGCTGTTTTTT. This translates into CASSDASTGSTGELFF. The chain is built from TRBV6-4 and TRBJ2-2; 7 nucleotides align to TRBD1. Germline trimming cut 2 bases from V and 4 bases from J; bases unmatched to any gene: 7. Per the germline V gene, CDR1 is MRHNA and CDR2 is SNTAGT. The CDR3 runs to 16 residues.

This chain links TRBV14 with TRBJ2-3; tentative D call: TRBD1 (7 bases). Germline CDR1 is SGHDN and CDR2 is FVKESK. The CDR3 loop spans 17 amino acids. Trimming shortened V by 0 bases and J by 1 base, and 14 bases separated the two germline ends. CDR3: CASSQDRRGRGTDTQYF. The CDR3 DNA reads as TGTGCCAGCAGCCAAGATAGGAGGGGGCGCGGCACAGATACGCAGTATTTT.

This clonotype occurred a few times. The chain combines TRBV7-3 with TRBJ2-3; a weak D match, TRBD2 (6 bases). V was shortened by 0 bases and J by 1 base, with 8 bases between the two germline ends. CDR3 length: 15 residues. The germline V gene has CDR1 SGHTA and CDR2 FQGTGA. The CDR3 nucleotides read TGTGCCAGCAGCTTAACGGGACTGGGCACAGATACGCAGTATTTT. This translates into CASSLTGLGTDTQYF.

The CDR3 here is CASSSVGRGLETQYF. The CDR3 DNA reads TGTGCCAGCAGCAGTGTGGGGAGGGGGTTGGAGACCCAGTACTTC. The V and J genes are TRBV25-1 and TRBJ2-5; a weak D match, TRBD2 (7 bases). Trimming left V 6 bases short and J 5 bases short, with 19 bases between. The CDR3 contains 15 residues. Looked up from germline, CDR1 is MGHDK and CDR2 is SYGVNS. The full variable domain, in which reference TRBV25-1 and TRBJ2-5 provide the parts outside the CDR3, is EADIYQTPRYLVIGTGKKITLECSQTMGHDKMYWYQQDPGMELHLIHYSYGVNSTEKGDLSSESTVSRIRTEHFPLTLESARPSHTSQYLCASSSVGRGLETQYFGPGTRLLVL.

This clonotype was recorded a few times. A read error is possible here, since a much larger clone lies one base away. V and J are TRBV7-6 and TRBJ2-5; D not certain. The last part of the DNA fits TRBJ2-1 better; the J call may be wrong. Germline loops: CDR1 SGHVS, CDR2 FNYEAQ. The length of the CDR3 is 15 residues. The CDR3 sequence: CASSLAGPSYDEQFF. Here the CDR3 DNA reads TGTGCCAGCAGCTTAGCGGGTCCATCCTACGATGAGCAGTTCTTC.

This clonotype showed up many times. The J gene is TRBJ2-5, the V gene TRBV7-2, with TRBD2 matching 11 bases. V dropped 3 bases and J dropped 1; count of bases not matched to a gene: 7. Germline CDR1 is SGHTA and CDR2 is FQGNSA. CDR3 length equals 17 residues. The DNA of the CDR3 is TGTGCCAGCAGCTTCTGGGGCGGGACTAGCGGCCAAGAGACCCAGTACTTC. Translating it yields CASSFWGGTSGQETQYF.

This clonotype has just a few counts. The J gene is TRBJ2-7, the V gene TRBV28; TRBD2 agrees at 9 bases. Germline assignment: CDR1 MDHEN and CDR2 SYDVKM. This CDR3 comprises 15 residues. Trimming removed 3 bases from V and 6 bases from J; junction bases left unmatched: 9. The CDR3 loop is CASSFGGGGALEQYF. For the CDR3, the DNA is TGTGCCAGCAGTTTTGGGGGCGGGGGGGCTCTCGAGCAGTACTTC.

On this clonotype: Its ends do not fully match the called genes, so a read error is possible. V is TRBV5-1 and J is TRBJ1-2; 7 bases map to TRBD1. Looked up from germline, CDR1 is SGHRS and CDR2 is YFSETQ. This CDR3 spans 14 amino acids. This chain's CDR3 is CASSAQQGNYGYTF. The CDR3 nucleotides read TGCGCCAGCAGCGCACAACAGGGGAACTATGGGTACACCTTC.

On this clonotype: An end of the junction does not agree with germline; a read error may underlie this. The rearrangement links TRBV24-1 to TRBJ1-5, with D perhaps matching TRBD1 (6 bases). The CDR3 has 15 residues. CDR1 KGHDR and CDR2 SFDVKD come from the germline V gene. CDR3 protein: CATSEPGVSSQPQHF. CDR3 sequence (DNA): TGTGCCACCAGTGAACCAGGGGTAAGCAGTCAGCCCCAGCATTTT.

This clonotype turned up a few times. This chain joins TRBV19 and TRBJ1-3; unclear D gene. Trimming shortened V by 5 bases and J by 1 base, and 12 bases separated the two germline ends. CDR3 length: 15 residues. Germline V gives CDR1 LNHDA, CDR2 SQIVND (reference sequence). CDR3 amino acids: CASSPTAQSGNTIYF. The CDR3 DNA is TGTGCCAGTAGTCCAACAGCGCAATCTGGAAACACCATATATTTT.